This paragraph reports one TCR beta chain. This clone showed up just a few times. Its antigen remains undetermined. Base quality data are lacking; no much larger clone is found one base away. The sample is drawn from a study of blood T cell repertoires in COVID-19 (dated by TCRdb to 2020 to 2021). With respect to the entire study: Collaborator samples came from the United States, Italy and Spain and covered acute and convalescent phases of COVID-19. The material from the prospective study consisted of cDNA or gDNA derived from T cells, B-cell-depleted T cells, or PBMCs. The dataset comprised deeply sampled blood TCRbeta repertoires from subjects exposed to, actively infected with, or recovered from COVID-19. A freely available public database, intended as a resource for researchers studying the immune response to SARS-CoV-2, is where the repertoires were released. Samples came from the ongoing ImmuneRACE study (first 160 participants) plus 1,254 subjects from 6 global collaborators. A de-identified subject ID, COVID-19 status, age in years and sex were almost always included in the sample metadata. Where available, HLA class I and class II types were taken from metadata supplied by the sample provider and were not determined by assay-based typing.

TCRbeta CDR3 regions were amplified from genomic DNA by means of the immunoSEQ Assay, a bias-controlled multiplex PCR. On the study's bioinformatics: The number of nucleated cells in each sample was estimated from the amplification of reference gene primers within the assay. To quantify the absolute abundance of each unique TCRbeta CDR3 rearrangement, sequence reads were collapsed and filtered. For each sample, productive Simpson clonality was calculated as the square root of Simpson's diversity index across productive rearrangements. The clones in this table, taken by TCRdb from immuneACCESS, are in-frame only. Not every clone is retained; where verified, under half of the shortfall comes from an unresolved V gene, and the cause of the rest is unknown. D and trimming come from the DNA, and the V and J calls and clone size come from that table. Recorded for this sample are 110,000 or so clones; roughly 90% of them occurred a single time. Together, the top ten hold 6% to 9.5% of the sample.

Another Seattle source contributed samples from volunteer blood donors who had recovered from COVID-19. Each collaborating institution followed its own protocols to collect whole blood in K2EDTA tubes. For TCRbeta analysis, collaborator samples were shipped as frozen whole blood, as isolated PBMCs, or as DNA extracted from either sample type. Findings and caveats that apply to the study as a whole: How much clinical and demographic metadata was included differed by source and by participant, and the metadata was provided uncurated.

Between the V and J ends, shortened by 0 bases and 2 bases respectively, the junction contains 8 bases. The CDR3 numbers 14 residues from cysteine through phenylalanine. Only CDR3 DNA is held: 42 bases, read in frame from base 1. Via the germline V gene, CDR1 is KGHSH and CDR2 LQKENI. This TCR derives from a man aged 65 to 79 who had recovered from COVID-19. Sequenced material: peripheral blood. The receptor chain draws on TRBV18 and TRBJ2-7; TRBD2 is possibly the D segment (6 matching bases). CDR3 protein: CASSPPTGAYEQYF. Read as DNA, the sequence is TGTGCCAGCTCACCACCCACGGGGGCCTACGAGCAGTACTTC.